Here is one T cell receptor (beta chain) with its context. This clonotype has a handful of counts. This receptor's antigen is unknown. Qualities for individual bases were not recorded, and no much larger clone is one base off. The meaning of the sample's treatment or condition label: live attenuated yellow fever vaccine strain. A standard Ficoll-Paque protocol was used to isolate PBMCs from peripheral blood. Dynabeads CD4 and CD8 positive selection kits were used to isolate the CD4 and CD8 T-cell fractions. TriZol was used to extract RNA from bulk PBMCs, from CD4 and CD8 fractions, and from dextramer-positive and dextramer-negative fractions. Data came from an Illumina NovaSeq 6000. TCR cDNA was synthesized by 5'RACE template switching, through which a universal primer site and unique molecular identifiers were introduced. cDNA synthesis was primed from both the TCR alpha and TCR beta constant segments. Library amplification involved two PCR steps, and the second step added sample barcodes and sequencing adapters. Sequencing of libraries was done on Illumina HiSeq 2500 (2x100 bp) or NovaSeq (2x150 bp). In the paper's pipeline: MIGEC handled demultiplexing of reads and collapsing into UMI consensus sequences, while MiXCR performed V(D)J alignment. Clonotypes responding to the vaccine were identified with edgeR on replicate PBMC samples, with the criteria of FDR below 0.01 and a log2 fold change above 5 up to day 15. Each bulk clonotype was labeled CD4 or CD8 based on which sequenced repertoire, CD4 or CD8, contained the clonotype at higher abundance. In-frame beta chains were kept once TCRdb had trimmed the public reads at Q25 with fastp and called clones with MiXCR. Each CDR3 protein gets just one entry, which takes the most common genes and DNA from the rows behind it. The authors' filters were not applied to this entry. This sample lists around 320,000 distinct CDR3 sequences; about 10% were detected once. The top ten constitute less than 3.5% of the sample.

The data derive from a study of T cells after yellow fever vaccination (dated by TCRdb to between 2019 and 2020). At the level of the whole study: The SMART-Seq v4 Ultra Low Input RNA kit was used to prepare libraries from fractions with low cell numbers. To track T-cell clones before and after primary and booster YFV17D yellow fever vaccination, bulk TCR alpha and beta repertoires were sequenced longitudinally. Two healthy male donors, one aged 18 to 30 and one aged 30 to 40 years, were included in the cohort. Blood was drawn at multiple timepoints before and after primary and secondary immunization, with bulk PBMC replicates and cell subsets isolated. Summary of the overall study and its limitations: After the booster, most of the clones that had expanded following primary vaccination were detected again (approximately 96% of CD4 and 88% of CD8), which suggests that memory was broadly maintained. Compared with the primary T-cell response, the secondary T-cell response was faster but weaker, reaching its peak on day 5 rather than on day 15. A small share of clonotypes occurred in both CD4 and CD8 compartments, likely arising from convergent recombination. Because the study included only two donors, the extent to which the findings can be generalized is limited. Computational filtering was required because FACS-sorted repertoires could contain abundant contaminating clonotypes from the bulk population.

V is reduced by 1 base and J by 5 bases, leaving a spacing of 18 bases between them. Looking up the germline V gene yields CDR1 SGHRS and CDR2 YFSETQ. The CDR3 contains 17 residues, cysteine and phenylalanine counted. Of all the DNA, just the CDR3 is kept, 51 bases in frame from base 1. The sequence links TRBV5-1 to TRBJ2-2; a tentative D match to TRBD1 spans 6 bases. The sequence was collected from a man aged 18 to 30 who received the YFV17D yellow fever vaccine. The sequencing here drew on CD4+ T cells sorted from PBMCs, taken 45 days after the yellow fever booster vaccination. The nucleotides are TGCGCCAGCAGCTTGTATGGGACGACAACAGGGACCGGGGAGCTGTTTTTT. Translation gives CASSLYGTTTGTGELFF.